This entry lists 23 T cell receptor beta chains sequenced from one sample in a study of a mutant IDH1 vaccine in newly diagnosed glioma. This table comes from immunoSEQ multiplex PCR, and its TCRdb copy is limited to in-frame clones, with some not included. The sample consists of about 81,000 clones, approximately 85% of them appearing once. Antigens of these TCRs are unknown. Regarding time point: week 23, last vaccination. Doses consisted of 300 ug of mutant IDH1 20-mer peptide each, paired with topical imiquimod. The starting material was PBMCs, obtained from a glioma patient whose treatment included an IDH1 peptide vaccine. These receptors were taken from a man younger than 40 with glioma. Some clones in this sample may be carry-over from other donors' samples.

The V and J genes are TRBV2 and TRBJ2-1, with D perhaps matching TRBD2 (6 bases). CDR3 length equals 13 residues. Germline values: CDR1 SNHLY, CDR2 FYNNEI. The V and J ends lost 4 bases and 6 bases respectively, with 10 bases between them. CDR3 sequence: CASSVRGFNEQFF. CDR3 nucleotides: TGTGCCAGCAGTGTACGGGGGTTCAATGAGCAGTTCTTC.

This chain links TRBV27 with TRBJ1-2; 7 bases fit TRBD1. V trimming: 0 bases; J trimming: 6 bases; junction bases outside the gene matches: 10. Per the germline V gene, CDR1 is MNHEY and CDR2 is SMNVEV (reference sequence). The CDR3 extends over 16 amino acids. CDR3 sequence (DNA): TGTGCCAGCAGTTTATCGTTGGCCAGGGGGGGCCATGGCTACACCTTC. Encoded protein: CASSLSLARGGHGYTF.

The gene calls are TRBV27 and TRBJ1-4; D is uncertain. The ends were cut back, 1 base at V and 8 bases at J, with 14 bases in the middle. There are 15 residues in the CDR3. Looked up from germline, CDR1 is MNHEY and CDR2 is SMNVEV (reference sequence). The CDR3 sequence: CASSLLFRRGEKLFF. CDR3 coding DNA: TGTGCCAGCAGTTTATTGTTTCGGCGTGGCGAAAAACTGTTTTTT.

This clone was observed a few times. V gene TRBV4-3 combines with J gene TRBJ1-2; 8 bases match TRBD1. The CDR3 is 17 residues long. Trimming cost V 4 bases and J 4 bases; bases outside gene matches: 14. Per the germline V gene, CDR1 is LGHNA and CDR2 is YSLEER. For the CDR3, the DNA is TGCGCCAGCAGCCCGCAGCATCAGGGGGCACCGGGCTATGGCTACACCTTC. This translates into CASSPQHQGAPGYGYTF.

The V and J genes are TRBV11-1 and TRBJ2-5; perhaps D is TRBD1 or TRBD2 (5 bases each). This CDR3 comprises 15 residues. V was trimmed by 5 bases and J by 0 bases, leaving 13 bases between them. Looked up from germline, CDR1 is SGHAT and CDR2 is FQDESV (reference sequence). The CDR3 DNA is TGTGCCAGCAGCAACCCCGGGACGGACCAAGAGACCCAGTACTTC. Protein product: CASSNPGTDQETQYF.

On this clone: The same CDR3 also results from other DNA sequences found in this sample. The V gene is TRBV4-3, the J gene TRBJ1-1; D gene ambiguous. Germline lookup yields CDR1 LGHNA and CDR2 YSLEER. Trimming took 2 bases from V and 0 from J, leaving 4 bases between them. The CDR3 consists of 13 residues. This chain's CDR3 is CASSQNMNTEAFF. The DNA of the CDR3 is TGCGCCAGCAGCCAAAACATGAACACTGAAGCTTTCTTT.

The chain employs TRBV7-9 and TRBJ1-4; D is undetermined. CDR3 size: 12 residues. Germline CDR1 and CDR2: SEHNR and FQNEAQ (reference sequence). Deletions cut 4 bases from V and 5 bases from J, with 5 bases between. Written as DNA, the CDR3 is TGTGCCAGCAGCTCGACAAATGAAAAACTGTTTTTT. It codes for CASSSTNEKLFF. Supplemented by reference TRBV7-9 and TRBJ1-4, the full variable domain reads DTGVSQNPRHKITKRGQNVTFRCDPISEHNRLYWYRQTLGQGPEFLTYFQNEAQLEKSRLLSDRFSAERPKGSFSTLEIQRTEQGDSAMYLCASSSTNEKLFFGSGTQLSVL.

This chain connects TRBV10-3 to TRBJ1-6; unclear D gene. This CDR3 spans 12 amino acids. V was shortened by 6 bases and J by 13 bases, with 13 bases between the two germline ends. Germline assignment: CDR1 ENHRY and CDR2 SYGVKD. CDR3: CAIRGDRAPLHF. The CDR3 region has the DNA TGTGCCATCAGGGGTGACCGAGCCCCCCTCCACTTT.

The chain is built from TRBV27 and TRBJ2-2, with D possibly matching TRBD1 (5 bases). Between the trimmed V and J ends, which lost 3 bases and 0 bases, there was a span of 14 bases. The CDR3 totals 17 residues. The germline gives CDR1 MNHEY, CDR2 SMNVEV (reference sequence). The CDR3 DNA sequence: TGTGCCAGCAGTTTTGGCAGGGCACTCGCGAACACCGGGGAGCTGTTTTTT. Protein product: CASSFGRALANTGELFF.

DNA of the CDR3: TGCGCCAGCAGCTTAGTAGCGGGGAGGGGTGAGCAGTTCTTC. This sequence encodes CASSLVAGRGEQFF. The chain is built from TRBV5-1 and TRBJ2-1, with 8 bases aligning to TRBD2. Germline assignment: CDR1 SGHRS and CDR2 YFSETQ. The ends lost 2 bases at V and 9 bases at J; junction bases unmatched: 7. The CDR3 sequence is 14 residues long.

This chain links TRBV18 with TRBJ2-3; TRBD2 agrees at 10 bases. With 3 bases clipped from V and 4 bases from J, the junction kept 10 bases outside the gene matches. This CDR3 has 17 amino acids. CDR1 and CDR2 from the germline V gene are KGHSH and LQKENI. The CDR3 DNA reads TGTGCCAGCTCACCGAGGTCTCTAGCGGGAGTTGCAGATACGCAGTATTTT. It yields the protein CASSPRSLAGVADTQYF.

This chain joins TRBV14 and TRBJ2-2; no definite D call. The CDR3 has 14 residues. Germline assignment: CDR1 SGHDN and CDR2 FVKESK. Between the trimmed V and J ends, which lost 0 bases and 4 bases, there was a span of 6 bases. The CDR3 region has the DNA TGTGCCAGCAGCCAAGATCGAATCACCGGGGAGCTGTTTTTT. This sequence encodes CASSQDRITGELFF. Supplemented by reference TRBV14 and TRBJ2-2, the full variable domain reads EAGVTQFPSHSVIEKGQTVTLRCDPISGHDNLYWYRRVMGKEIKFLLHFVKESKQDESGMPNNRFLAERTGGTYSTLKVQPAELEDSGVYFCASSQDRITGELFFGEGSRLTVL.

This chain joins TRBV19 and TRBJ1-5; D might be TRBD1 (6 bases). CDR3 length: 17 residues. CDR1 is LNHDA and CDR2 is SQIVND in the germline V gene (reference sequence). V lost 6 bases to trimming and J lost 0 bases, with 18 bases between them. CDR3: CASRPRDTRYSNQPQHF. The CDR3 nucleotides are TGTGCCAGTAGACCCCGGGACACACGTTATAGCAATCAGCCCCAGCATTTT.

The CDR3 here is CASRPGRGSEQYF. The CDR3 bases are TGTGCCAGCAGACCTGGGAGGGGAAGCGAGCAGTACTTC. The V gene is TRBV27, the J gene TRBJ2-7, with TRBD2 matching over 7 bases. Germline-derived CDR1 and CDR2 are MNHEY and SMNVEV (reference sequence). There are 13 residues in the CDR3. Losses at the gene ends were 6 bases for V and 6 bases for J; bases not matched to a gene: 8.

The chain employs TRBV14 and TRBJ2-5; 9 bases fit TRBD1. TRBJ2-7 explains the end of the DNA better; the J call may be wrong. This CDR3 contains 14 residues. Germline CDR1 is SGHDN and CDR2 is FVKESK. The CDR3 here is CASSEGQGRGEQYF. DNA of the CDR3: TGTGCCAGCAGCGAAGGACAGGGGAGGGGCGAGCAGTACTTC.

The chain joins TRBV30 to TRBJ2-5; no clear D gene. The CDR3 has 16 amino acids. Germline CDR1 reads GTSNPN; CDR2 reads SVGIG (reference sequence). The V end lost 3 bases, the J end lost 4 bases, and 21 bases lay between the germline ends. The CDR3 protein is CAWSPFGLGDGETQYF. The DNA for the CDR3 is TGTGCCTGGAGCCCCTTCGGGCTAGGAGATGGAGAGACCCAGTACTTC.

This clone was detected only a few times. CDR3 loop: CASSVGGGRFAHNEQFF. The CDR3 DNA reads as TGTGCCAGCAGCGTAGGGGGCGGGAGGTTTGCCCACAATGAGCAGTTCTTC. The chain links TRBV9 to TRBJ2-1, with 8 positions matching TRBD2. This CDR3 comprises 17 residues. J was trimmed by 5 bases and V by 0 bases; bases with no gene match: 10. Germline V gene lookup returns CDR1 SGDLS and CDR2 YYNGEE.

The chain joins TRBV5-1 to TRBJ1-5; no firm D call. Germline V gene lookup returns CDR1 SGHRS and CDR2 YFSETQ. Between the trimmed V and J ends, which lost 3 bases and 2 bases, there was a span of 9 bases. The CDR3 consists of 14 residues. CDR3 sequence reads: CASSSNGGNQPQHF. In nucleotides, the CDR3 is TGCGCCAGCAGCTCGAATGGTGGCAATCAGCCCCAGCATTTT.

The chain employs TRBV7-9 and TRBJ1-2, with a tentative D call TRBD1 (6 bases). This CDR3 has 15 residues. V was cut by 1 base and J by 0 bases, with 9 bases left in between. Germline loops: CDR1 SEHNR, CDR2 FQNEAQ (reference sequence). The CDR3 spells CASSLGTAPNYGYTF. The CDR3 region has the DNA TGTGCCAGCAGCTTAGGGACAGCACCTAACTATGGCTACACCTTC.

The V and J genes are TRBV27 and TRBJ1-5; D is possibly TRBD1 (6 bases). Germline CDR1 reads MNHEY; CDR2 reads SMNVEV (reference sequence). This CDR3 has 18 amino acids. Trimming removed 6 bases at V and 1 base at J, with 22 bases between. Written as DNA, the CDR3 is TGTGCCAGCAGAAAGACTACCCCCTTAGGGGGGAGCAATCAGCCCCAGCATTTT. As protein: CASRKTTPLGGSNQPQHF.

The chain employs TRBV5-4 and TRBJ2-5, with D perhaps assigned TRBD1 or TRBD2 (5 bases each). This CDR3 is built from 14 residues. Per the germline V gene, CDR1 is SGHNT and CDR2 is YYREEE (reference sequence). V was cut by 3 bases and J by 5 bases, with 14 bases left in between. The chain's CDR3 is CASSSSGHEETQYF. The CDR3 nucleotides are TGTGCCAGCAGCTCCTCGGGGCATGAGGAGACCCAGTACTTC.

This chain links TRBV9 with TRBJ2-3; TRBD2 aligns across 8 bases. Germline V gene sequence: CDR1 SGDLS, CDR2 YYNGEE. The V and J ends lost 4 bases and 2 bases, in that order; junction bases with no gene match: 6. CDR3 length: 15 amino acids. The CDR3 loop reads CASSHSGGTTDTQYF. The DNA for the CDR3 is TGTGCCAGCAGCCATTCGGGAGGGACCACAGATACGCAGTATTTT.

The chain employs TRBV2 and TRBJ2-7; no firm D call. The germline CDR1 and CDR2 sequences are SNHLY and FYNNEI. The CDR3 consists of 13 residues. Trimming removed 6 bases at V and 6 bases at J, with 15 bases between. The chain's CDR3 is CASRIRAGSEQYF. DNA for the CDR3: TGTGCCAGCAGAATAAGGGCAGGAAGCGAGCAGTACTTC.